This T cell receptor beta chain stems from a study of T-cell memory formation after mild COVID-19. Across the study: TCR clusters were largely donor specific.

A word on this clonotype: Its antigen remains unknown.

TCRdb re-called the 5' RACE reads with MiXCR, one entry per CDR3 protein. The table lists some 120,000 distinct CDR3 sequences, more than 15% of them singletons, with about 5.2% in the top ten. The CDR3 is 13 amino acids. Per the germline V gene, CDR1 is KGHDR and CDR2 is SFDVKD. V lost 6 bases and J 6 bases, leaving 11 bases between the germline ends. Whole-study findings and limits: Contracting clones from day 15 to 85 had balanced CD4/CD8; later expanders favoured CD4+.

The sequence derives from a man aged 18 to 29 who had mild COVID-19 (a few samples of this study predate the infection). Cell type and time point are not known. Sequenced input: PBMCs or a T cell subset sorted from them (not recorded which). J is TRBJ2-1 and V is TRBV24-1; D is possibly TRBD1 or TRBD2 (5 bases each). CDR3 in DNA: TGTGCCACCAGTACCGGGACGCTCAATGAGCAGTTCTTC. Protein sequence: CATSTGTLNEQFF.